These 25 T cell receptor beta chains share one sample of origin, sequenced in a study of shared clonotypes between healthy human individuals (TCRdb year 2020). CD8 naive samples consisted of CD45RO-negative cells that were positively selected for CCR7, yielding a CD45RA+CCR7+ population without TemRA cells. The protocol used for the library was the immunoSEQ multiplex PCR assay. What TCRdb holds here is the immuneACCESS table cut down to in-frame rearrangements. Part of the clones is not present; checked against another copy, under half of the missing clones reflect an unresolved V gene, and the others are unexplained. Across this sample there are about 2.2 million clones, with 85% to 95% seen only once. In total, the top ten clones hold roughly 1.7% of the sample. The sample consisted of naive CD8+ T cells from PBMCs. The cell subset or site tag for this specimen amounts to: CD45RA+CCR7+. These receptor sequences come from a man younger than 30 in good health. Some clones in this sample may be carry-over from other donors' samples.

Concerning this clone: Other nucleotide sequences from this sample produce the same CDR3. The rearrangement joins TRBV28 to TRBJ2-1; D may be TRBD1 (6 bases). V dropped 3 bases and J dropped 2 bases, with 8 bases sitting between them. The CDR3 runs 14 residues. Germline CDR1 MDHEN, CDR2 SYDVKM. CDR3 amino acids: CASSFQGTYNEQFF. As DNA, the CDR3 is TGTGCCAGCAGTTTCCAGGGGACCTACAATGAGCAGTTCTTC.

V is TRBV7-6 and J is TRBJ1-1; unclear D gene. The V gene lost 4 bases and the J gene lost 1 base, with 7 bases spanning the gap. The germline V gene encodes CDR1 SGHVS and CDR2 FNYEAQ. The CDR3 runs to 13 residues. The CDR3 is CASSSVGNTEAFF. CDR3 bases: TGTGCCAGCAGCTCCGTTGGGAACACTGAAGCTTTCTTT. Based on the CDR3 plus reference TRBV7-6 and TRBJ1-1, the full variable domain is GAGVSQSPRYKVTKRGQDVALRCDPISGHVSLYWYRQALGQGPEFLTYFNYEAQQDKSGLPNDRFSAERPEGSISTLTIQRTEQRDSAMYRCASSSVGNTEAFFGQGTRLTVV.

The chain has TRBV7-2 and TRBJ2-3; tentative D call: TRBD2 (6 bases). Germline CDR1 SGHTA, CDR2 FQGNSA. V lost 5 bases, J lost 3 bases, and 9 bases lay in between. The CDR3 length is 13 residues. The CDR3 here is CASSAGRTDTQYF. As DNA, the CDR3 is TGTGCCAGCAGCGCCGGGAGAACAGATACGCAGTATTTT.

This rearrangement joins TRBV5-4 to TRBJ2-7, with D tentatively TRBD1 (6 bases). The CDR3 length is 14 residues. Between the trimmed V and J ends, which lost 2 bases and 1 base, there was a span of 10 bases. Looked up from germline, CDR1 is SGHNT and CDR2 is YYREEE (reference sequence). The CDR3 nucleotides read TGTGCCAGCAGCTTATGGGACAAATCCTACGAGCAGTACTTC. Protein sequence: CASSLWDKSYEQYF.

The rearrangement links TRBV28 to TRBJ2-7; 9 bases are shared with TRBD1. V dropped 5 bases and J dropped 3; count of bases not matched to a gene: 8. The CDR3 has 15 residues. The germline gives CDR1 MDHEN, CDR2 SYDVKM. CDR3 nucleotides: TGTGCCAGCAGTCGACTTTGGGACAGGGACTACGAGCAGTACTTC. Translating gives CASSRLWDRDYEQYF.

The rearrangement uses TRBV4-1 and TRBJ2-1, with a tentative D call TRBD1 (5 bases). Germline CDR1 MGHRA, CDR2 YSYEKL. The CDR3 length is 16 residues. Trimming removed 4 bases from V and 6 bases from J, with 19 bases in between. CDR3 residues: CASSPHWGGEANEQFF. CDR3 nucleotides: TGCGCCAGCAGCCCTCATTGGGGCGGAGAGGCCAATGAGCAGTTCTTC.

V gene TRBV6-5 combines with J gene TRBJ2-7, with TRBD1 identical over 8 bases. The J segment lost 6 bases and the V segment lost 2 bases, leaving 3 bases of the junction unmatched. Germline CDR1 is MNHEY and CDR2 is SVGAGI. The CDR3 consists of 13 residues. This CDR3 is CASSYGDRFEQYF. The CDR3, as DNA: TGTGCCAGCAGTTACGGGGACAGGTTCGAGCAGTACTTC.

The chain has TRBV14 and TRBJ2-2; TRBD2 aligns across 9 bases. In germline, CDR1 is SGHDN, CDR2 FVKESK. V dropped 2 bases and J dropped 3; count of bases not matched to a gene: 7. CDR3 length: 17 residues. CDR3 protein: CASSQSRLAGHTGELFF. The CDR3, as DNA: TGTGCCAGCAGCCAATCCAGGCTAGCGGGGCACACCGGGGAGCTGTTTTTT.

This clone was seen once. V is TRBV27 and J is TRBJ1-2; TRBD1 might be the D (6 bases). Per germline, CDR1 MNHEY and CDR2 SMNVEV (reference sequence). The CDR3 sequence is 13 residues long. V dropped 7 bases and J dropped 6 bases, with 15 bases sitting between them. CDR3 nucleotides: TGTGCCAGCACCTCGCCAGGGGAAGATGGCTACACCTTC. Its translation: CASTSPGEDGYTF.

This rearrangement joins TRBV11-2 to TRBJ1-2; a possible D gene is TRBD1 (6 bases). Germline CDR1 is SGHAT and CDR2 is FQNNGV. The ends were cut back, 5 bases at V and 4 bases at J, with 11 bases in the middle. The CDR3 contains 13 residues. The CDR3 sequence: CASSPGVGYGYTF. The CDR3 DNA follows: TGTGCCAGCAGCCCAGGGGTAGGCTATGGCTACACCTTC.

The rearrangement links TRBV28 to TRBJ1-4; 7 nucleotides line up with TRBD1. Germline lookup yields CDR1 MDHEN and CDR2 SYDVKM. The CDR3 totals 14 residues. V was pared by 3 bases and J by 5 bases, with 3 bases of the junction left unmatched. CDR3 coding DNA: TGTGCCAGCAGTTTTGGGGACAGAAATGAAAAACTGTTTTTT. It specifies CASSFGDRNEKLFF.

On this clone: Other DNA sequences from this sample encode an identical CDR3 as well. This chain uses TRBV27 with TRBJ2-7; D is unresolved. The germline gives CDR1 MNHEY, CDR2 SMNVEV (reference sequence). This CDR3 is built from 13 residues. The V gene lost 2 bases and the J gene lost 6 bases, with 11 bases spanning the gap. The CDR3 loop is CASSLTPLGEQYF. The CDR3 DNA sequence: TGTGCCAGCAGTTTAACTCCCCTCGGCGAGCAGTACTTC.

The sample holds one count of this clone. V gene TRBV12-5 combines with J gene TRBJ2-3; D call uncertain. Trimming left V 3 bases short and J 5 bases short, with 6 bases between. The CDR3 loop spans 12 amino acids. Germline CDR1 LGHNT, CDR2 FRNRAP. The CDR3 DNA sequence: TGTGCTAGTGGTTTTGATAGAGATACGCAGTATTTT. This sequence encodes CASGFDRDTQYF.

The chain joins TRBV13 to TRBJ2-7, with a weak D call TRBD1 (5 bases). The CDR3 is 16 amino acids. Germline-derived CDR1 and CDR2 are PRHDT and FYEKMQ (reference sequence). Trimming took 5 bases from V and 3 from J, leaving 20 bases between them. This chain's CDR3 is CASSPADRKPNYEQYF. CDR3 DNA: TGTGCCAGCAGCCCGGCCGACAGAAAACCGAACTACGAGCAGTACTTC.

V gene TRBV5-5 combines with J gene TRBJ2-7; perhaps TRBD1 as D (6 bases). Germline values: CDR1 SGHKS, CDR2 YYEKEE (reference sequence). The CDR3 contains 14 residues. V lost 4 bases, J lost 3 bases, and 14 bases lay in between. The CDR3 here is CASSTGQNDYEQYF. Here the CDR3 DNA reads TGTGCCAGCAGCACCGGACAGAACGACTACGAGCAGTACTTC.

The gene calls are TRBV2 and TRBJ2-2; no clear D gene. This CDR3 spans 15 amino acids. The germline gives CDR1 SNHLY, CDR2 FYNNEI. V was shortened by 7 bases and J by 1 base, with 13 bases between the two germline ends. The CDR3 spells CASTRPQVNTGELFF. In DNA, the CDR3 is TGTGCCAGCACCCGCCCCCAGGTGAACACCGGGGAGCTGTTTTTT.

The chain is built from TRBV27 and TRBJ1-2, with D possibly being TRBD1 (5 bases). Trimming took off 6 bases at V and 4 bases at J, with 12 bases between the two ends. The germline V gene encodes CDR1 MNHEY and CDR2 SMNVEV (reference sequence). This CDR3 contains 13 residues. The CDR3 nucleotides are TGTGCCAGCAGCATAGGGGCAGGCTATGGCTACACCTTC. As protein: CASSIGAGYGYTF.

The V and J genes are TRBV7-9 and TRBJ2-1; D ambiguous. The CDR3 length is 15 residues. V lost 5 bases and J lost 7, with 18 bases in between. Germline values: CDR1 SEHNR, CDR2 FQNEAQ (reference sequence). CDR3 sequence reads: CASSPENQRRNEQFF. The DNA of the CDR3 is TGTGCCAGCAGCCCCGAAAACCAACGGCGGAATGAGCAGTTCTTC.

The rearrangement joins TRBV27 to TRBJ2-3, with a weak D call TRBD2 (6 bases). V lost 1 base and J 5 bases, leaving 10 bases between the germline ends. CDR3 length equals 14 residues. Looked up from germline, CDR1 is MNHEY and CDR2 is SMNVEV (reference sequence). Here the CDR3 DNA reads TGTGCCAGCAGTTTATGGGAGGCGGTAGATACGCAGTATTTT. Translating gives CASSLWEAVDTQYF.

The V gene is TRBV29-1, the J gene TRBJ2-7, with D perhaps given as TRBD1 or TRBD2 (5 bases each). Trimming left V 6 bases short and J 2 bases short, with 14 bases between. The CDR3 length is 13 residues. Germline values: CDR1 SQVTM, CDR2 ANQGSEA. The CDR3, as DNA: TGCAGCGTACGAGGGGCACGGCCCTACGAGCAGTACTTC. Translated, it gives CSVRGARPYEQYF.

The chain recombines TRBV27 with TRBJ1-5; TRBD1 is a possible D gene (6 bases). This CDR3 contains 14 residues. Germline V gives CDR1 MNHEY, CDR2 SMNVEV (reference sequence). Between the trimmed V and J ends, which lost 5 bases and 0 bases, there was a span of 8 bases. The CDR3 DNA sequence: TGTGCCAGCAGTACGGACAGTAGCAATCAGCCCCAGCATTTT. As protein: CASSTDSSNQPQHF.

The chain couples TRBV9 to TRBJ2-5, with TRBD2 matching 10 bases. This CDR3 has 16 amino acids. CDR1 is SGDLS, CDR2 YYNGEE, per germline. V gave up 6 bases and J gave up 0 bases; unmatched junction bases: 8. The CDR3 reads CASTVGLASDQETQYF. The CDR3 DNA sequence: TGTGCCAGCACAGTGGGACTAGCGTCCGACCAAGAGACCCAGTACTTC.

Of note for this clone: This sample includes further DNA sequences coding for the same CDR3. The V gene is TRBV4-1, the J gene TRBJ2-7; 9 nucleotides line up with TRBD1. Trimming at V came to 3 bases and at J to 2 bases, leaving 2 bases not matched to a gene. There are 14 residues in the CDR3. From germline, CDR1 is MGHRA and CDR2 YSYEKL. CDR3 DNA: TGCGCCAGCAGCCACCGACAGGGGGCCTACGAGCAGTACTTC. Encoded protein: CASSHRQGAYEQYF.

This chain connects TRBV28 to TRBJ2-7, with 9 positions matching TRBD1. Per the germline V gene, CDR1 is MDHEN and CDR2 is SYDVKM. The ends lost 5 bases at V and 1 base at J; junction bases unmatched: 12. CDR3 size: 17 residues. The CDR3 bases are TGTGCCAGCAGTACCCTACATGAGACAGGGGGGTCCTACGAGCAGTACTTC. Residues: CASSTLHETGGSYEQYF.

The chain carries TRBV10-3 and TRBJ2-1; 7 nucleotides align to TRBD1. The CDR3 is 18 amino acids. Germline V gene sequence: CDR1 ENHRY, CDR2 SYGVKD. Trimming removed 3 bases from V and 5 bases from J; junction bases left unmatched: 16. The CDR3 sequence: CAISDLPGQHYEDNEQFF. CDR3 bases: TGTGCCATCAGTGATTTGCCGGGACAGCACTACGAGGACAATGAGCAGTTCTTC.